This T cell receptor beta chain was identified during a study of blood T cell repertoires in COVID-19. Overall study context: Researchers got acute and convalescent COVID-19 samples from the United States, Italy and Spain.

The repertoire was sequenced with immunoSEQ multiplex PCR; TCRdb's copy has only in-frame clones and lacks some. The table lists about 63,000 clones, 80% to 90% of them singletons. The germline CDR1 and CDR2 sequences are MNHEY and SVGEGT. Trimming left V 4 bases short and J 2 bases short, with 5 bases between. The CDR3 consists of 13 residues. This chain links TRBV6-2 or TRBV6-3 with TRBJ2-2, with a possible D match to TRBD2 (5 bases). The TCR originated in a human donor in a cohort sampled during active COVID-19. The sequencing sample was made of peripheral blood. CDR3 sequence: CASSWTNTGELFF. The CDR3 DNA sequence: TGTGCCAGCAGTTGGACTAACACCGGGGAGCTGTTTTTT.